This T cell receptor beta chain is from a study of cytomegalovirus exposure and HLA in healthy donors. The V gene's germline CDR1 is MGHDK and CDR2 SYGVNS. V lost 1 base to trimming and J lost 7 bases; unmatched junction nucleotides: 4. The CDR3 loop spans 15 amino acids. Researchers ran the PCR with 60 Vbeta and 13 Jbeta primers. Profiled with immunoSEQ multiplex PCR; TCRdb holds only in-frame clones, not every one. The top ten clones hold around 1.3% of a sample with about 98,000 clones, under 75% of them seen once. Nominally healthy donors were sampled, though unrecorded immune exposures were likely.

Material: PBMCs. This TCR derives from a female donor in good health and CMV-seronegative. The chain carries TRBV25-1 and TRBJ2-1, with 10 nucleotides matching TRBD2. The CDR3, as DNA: TGTGCCAGCAGTGAATTAAGCGGGGGGGCAAATGAGCAGTTCTTC. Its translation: CASSELSGGANEQFF. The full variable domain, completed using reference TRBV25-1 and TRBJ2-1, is EADIYQTPRYLVIGTGKKITLECSQTMGHDKMYWYQQDPGMELHLIHYSYGVNSTEKGDLSSESTVSRIRTEHFPLTLESARPSHTSQYLCASSELSGGANEQFFGPGTRLTVL.